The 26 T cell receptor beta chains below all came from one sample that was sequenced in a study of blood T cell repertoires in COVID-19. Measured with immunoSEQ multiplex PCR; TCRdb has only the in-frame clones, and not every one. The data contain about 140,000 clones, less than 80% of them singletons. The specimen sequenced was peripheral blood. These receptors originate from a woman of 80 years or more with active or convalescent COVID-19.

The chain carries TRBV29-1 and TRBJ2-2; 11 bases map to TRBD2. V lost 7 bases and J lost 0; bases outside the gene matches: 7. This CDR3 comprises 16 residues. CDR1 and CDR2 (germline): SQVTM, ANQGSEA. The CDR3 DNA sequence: TGCAGCGCTGAGGCTAGCGGGGGGTCGAACACCGGGGAGCTGTTTTTT. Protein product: CSAEASGGSNTGELFF.

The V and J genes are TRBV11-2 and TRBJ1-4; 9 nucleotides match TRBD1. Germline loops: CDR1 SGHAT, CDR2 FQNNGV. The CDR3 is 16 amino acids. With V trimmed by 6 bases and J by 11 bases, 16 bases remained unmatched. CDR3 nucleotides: TGTGCCAGCAGTTCTCCCACGGGACAGGGTAATTTCAAACTGTTTTTT. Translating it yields CASSSPTGQGNFKLFF.

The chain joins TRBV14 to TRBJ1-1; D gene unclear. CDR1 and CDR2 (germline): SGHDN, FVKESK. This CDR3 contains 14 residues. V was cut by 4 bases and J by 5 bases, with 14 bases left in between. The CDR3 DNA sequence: TGTGCCAGCAGCCGGTGGGCCACGGGGACTGAAGCTTTCTTT. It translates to CASSRWATGTEAFF. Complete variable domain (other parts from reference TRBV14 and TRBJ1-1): EAGVTQFPSHSVIEKGQTVTLRCDPISGHDNLYWYRRVMGKEIKFLLHFVKESKQDESGMPNNRFLAERTGGTYSTLKVQPAELEDSGVYFCASSRWATGTEAFFGQGTRLTVV.

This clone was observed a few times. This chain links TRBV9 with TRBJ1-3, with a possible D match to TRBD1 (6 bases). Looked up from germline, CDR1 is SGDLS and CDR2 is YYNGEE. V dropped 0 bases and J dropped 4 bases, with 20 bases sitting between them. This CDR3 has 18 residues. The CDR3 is CASSVGITGHGSGNTIYF. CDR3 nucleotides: TGTGCCAGCAGCGTAGGAATCACGGGACACGGAAGCGGAAACACCATATATTTT.

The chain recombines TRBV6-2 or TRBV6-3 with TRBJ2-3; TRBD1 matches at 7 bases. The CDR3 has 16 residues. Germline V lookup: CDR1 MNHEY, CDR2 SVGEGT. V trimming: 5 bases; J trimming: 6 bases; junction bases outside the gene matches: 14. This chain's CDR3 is CASSTRQGSSYDTQYF. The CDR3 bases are TGTGCCAGCAGTACACGACAGGGATCTTCTTATGATACGCAGTATTTT.

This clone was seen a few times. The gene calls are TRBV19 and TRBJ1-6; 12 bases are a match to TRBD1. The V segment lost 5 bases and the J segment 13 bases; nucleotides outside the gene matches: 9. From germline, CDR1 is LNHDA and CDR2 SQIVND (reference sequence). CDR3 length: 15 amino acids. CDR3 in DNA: TGTGCCAGTAGTCCCGGGACAGGGGGCTCCCGGCCCCTCCACTTT. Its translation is CASSPGTGGSRPLHF.

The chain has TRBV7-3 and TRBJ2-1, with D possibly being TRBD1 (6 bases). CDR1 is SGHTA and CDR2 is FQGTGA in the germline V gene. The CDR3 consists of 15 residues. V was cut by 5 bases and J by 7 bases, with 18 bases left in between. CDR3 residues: CASSHGGPMGNEQFF. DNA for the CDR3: TGTGCCAGCAGCCATGGGGGCCCCATGGGGAATGAGCAGTTCTTC.

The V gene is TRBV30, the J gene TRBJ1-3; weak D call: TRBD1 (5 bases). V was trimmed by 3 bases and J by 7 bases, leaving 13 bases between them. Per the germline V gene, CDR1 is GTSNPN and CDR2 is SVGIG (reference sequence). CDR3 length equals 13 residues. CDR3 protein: CAWSDSYSNTIYF. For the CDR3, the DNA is TGTGCCTGGAGCGACAGTTACTCGAACACCATATATTTT.

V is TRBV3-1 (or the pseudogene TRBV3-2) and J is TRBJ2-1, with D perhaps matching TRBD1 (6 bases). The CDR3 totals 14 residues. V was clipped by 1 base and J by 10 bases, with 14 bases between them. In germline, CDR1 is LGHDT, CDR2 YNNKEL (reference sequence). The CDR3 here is CASSQVKDRYEQFF. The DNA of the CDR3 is TGTGCCAGCAGCCAAGTCAAAGACAGGTACGAGCAGTTCTTC.

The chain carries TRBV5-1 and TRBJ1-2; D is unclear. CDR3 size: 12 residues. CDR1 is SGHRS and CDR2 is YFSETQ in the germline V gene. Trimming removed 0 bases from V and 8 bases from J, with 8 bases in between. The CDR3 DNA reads TGCGCCAGCAGCTTGGACGGGAAAGGCTACACCTTC. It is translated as CASSLDGKGYTF. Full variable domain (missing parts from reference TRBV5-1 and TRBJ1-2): KAGVTQTPRYLIKTRGQQVTLSCSPISGHRSVSWYQQTPGQGLQFLFEYFSETQRNKGNFPGRFSGRQFSNSRSEMNVSTLELGDSALYLCASSLDGKGYTFGSGTRLTVV.

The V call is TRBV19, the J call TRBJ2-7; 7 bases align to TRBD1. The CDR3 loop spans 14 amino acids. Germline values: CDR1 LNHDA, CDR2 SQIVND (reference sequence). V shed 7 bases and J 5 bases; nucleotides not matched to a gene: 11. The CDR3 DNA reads TGTGCCAGTAAGAGGGGGCGCGGTATCCACGAGCAGTACTTC. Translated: CASKRGRGIHEQYF.

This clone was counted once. In DNA, the CDR3 is TGTGCCAGCAATCAGGACAGGAACACCGGGGAGCTGTTTTTT. Its translation: CASNQDRNTGELFF. V and J are TRBV6-4 and TRBJ2-2; D may be TRBD1 (6 bases). V shed 7 bases and J shed 1 base, with 10 bases lying between them. In germline, CDR1 is MRHNA, CDR2 SNTAGT. This CDR3 has 14 amino acids.

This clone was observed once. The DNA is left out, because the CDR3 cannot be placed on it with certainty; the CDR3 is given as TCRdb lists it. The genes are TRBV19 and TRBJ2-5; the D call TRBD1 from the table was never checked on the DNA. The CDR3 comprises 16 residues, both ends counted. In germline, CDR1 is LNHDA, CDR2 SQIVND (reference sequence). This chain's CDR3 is CASSFALWTSKETQYF.

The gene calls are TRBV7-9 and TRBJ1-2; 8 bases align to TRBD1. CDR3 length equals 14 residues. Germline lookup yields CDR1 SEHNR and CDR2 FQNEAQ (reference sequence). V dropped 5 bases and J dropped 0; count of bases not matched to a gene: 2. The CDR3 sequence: CASSPGQANYGYTF. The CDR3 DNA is TGTGCCAGCAGCCCGGGACAGGCTAACTATGGCTACACCTTC.

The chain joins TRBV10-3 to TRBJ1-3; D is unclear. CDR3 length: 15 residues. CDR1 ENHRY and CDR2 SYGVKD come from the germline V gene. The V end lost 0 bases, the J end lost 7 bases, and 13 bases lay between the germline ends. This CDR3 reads CAISESGTRGNTIYF. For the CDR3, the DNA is TGTGCCATCAGTGAGTCGGGCACCCGGGGTAACACCATATATTTT.

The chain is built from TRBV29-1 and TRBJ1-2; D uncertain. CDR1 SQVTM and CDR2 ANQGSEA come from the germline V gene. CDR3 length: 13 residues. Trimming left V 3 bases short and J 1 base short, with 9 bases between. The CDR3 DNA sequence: TGCAGCGTTGAGCACAGAGATAACTATGGCTACACCTTC. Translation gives CSVEHRDNYGYTF.

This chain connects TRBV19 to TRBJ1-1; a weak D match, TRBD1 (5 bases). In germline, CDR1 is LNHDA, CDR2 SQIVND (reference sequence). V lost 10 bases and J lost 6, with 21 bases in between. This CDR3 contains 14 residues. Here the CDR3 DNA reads TGTGCCACCTATAATCGGGGGGGGATGGCTGAAGCTTTCTTT. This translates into CATYNRGGMAEAFF.

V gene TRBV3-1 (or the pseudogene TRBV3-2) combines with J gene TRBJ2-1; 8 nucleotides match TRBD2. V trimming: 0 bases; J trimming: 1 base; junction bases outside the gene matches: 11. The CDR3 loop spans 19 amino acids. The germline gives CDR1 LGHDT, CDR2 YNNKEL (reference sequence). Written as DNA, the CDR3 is TGTGCCAGCAGCCAAGACCCGGGACTAGGGCAATCATCCTACAATGAGCAGTTCTTC. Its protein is CASSQDPGLGQSSYNEQFF.

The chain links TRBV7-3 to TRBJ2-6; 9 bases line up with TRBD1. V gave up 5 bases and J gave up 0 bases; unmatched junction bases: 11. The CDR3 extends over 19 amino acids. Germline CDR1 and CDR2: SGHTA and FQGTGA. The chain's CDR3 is CASSPHGQGSFSGANVLTF. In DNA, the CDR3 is TGTGCCAGCAGCCCACACGGACAGGGGTCCTTCTCTGGGGCCAACGTCCTGACTTTC.

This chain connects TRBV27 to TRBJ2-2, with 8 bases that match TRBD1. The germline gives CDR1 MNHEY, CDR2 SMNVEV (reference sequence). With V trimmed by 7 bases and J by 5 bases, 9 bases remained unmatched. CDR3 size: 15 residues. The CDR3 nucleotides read TGTGCCAGCACCACAGGACAGGGTAGGACCGGGGAGCTGTTTTTT. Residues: CASTTGQGRTGELFF.

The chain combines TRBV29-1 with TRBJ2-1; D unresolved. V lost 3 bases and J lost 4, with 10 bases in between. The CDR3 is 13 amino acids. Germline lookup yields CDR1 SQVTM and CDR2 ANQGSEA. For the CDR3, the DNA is TGCAGCGTTGATTCTGCCCTATACAATGAGCAGTTCTTC. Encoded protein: CSVDSALYNEQFF.

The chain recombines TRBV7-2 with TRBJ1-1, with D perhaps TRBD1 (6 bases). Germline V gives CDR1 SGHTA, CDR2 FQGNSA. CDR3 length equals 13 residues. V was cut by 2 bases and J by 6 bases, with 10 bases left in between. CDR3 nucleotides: TGTGCCAGCAGCTTAATTGGGGGCTCTGAAGCTTTCTTT. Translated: CASSLIGGSEAFF. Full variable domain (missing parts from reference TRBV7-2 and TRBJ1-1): GAGVSQSPSNKVTEKGKDVELRCDPISGHTALYWYRQSLGQGLEFLIYFQGNSAPDKSGLPSDRFSAERTGGSVSTLTIQRTQQEDSAVYLCASSLIGGSEAFFGQGTRLTVV.

The CDR3 here is CASMRLRGALPNTEAFF. The CDR3 nucleotides are TGTGCCAGCATGCGTTTGCGGGGGGCGCTTCCGAACACTGAAGCTTTCTTT. The J gene is TRBJ1-1, the V gene TRBV27, with D tentatively TRBD1 (6 bases). The CDR3 loop spans 17 amino acids. Deletions cut 7 bases from V and 1 base from J, with 22 bases between. CDR1 is MNHEY, CDR2 SMNVEV, per germline (reference sequence).

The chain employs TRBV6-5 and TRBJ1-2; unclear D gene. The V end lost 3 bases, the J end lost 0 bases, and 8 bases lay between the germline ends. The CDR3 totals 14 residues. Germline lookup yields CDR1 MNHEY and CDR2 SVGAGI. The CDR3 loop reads CASSYVQANYGYTF. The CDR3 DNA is TGTGCCAGCAGTTATGTGCAGGCTAACTATGGCTACACCTTC.

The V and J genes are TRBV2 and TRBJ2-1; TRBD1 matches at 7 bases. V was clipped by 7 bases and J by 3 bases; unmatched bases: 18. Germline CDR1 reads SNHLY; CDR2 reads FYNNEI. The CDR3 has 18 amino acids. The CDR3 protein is CASILRGQTILLYNEQFF. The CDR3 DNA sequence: TGTGCCAGCATATTGAGGGGACAGACGATTCTACTCTACAATGAGCAGTTCTTC. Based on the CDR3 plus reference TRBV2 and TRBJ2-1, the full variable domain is EPEVTQTPSHQVTQMGQEVILRCVPISNHLYFYWYRQILGQKVEFLVSFYNNEISEKSEIFDDQFSVERPDGSNFTLKIRSTKLEDSAMYFCASILRGQTILLYNEQFFGPGTRLTVL.

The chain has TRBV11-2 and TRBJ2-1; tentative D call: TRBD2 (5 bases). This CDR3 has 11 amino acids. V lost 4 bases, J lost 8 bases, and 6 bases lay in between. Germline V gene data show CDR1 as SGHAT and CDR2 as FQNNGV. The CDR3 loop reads CASSWEHEQFF. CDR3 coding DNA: TGTGCCAGCAGCTGGGAGCATGAGCAGTTCTTC.